This T cell receptor (beta chain) was sequenced for a study of T cells after posttransplantation cyclophosphamide. V lost 6 bases to trimming and J lost 3 bases; unmatched junction nucleotides: 7. CDR1 and CDR2 from the germline V gene are MNHEY and SVGAGI. The CDR3 has 14 residues. To note about this clone: Its specificity is unknown.

The assay was immunoSEQ multiplex PCR, and TCRdb's table has in-frame clones only and misses some. The sample shows roughly 21,000 clones, 80% to 90% of them seen only once. Control samples came 1 year after myeloablative marrow transplants with methotrexate plus calcineurin inhibitor. Study-level points and caveats: Skin or GI-infiltrating T cells shared few TRB sequences with blood.

The V and J genes are TRBV6-5 and TRBJ2-5; the match to TRBD2 covers 7 bases. The sequencing here drew on PBMCs, taken roughly 350 days after allogeneic stem cell transplant with calcineurin inhibitor and methotrexate. This sequence was found in a female patient between 30 and 39 years old who received an allogeneic stem cell transplant from an unrelated donor, was CMV-positive, and had acute and chronic GVHD. Some T cells may have originated in the graft donor. The CDR3 here is CASSPLAEKETQYF. DNA of the CDR3: TGTGCCAGCAGCCCTCTAGCGGAAAAAGAGACCCAGTACTTC.